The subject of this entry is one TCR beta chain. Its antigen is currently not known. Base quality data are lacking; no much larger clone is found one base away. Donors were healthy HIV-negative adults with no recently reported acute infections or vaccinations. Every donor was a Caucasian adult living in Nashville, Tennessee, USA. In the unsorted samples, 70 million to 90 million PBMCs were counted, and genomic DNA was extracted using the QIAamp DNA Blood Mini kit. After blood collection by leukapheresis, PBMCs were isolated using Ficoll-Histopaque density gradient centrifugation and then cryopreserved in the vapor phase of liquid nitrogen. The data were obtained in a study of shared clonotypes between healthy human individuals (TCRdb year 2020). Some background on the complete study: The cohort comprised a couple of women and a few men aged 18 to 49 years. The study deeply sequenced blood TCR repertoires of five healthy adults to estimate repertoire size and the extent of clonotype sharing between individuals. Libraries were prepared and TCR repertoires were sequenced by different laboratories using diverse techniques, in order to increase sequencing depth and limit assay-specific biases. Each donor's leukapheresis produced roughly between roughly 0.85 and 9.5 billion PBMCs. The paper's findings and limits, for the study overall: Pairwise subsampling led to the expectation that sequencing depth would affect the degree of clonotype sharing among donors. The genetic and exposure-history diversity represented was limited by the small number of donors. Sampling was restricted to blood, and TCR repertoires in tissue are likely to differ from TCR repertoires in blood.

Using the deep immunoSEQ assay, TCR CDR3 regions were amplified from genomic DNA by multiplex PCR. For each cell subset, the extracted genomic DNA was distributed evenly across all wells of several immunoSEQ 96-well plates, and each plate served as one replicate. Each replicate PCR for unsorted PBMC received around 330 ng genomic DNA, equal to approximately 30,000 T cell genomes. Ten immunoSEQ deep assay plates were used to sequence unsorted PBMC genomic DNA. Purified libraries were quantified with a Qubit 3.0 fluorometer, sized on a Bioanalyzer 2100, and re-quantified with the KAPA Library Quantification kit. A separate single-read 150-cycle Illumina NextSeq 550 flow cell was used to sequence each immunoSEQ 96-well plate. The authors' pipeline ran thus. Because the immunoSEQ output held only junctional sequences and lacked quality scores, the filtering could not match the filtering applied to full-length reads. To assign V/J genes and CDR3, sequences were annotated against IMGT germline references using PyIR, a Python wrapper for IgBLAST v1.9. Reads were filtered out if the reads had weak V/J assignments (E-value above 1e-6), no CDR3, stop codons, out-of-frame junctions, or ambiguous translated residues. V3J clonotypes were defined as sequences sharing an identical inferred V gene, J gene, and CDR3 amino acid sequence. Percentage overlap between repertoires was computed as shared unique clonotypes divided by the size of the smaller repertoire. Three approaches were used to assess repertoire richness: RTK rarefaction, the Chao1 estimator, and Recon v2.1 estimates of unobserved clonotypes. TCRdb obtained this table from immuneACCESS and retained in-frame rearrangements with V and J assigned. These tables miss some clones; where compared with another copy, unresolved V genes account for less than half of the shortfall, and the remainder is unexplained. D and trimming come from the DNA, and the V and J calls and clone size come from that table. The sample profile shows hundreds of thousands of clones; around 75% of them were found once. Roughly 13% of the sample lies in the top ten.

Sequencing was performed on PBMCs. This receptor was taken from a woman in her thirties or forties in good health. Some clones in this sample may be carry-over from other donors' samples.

The DNA sequence is given as TGTGCCAGCAGTTTACTGGCTGGTTATGGCTACACCTTC. This yields the protein CASSLLAGYGYTF. The rearranged segments are TRBV28 and TRBJ1-2; no D segment can be confidently identified. Sequences MDHEN (CDR1) and SYDVKM (CDR2) are obtained from the germline V gene. From the cysteine up to the phenylalanine, the CDR3 has a length of 13 residues. This entry keeps only the CDR3 DNA: 39 bases, framed from base 1. V and J lose 2 bases and 5 bases, and a span of 9 bases separates them.